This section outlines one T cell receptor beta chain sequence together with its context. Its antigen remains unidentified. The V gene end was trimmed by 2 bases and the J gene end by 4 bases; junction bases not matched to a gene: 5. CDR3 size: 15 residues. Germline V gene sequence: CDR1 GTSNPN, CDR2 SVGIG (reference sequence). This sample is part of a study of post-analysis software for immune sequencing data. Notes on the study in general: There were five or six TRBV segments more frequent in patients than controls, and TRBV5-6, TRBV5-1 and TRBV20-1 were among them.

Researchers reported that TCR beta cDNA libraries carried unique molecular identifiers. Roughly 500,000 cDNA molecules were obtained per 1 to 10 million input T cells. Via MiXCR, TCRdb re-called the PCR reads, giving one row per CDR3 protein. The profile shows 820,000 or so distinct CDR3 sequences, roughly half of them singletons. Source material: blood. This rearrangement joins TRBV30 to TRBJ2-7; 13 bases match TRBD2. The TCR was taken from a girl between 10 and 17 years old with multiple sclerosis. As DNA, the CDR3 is TGTGCCTGGAGTTGGGCGACTAGCGGGAGGTACGAGCAGTACTTC. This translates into CAWSWATSGRYEQYF.